This T cell receptor beta chain came from a study of T cells in women clearing cervical HPV infection. Whole-study context: Blood came at first lesion visit for cases, post-clearance for controls.

Deletions cut 1 base from V and 8 bases from J, with 18 bases between. This CDR3 contains 16 residues. CDR1 is LNHDA, CDR2 SQIVND, per germline (reference sequence). All donors had a single incident cervical HPV16 infection, not prevalent. Comment on this clone: The read finishes 3 residues shy of the CDR3 end, and the germline J gene is used to complete it.

TCR beta CDR3 amplified by multiplex PCR from approximately 1,100 ng genomic DNA. The method was immunoSEQ multiplex PCR; TCRdb's version includes in-frame clones alone and lacks a portion of them. The sample's table shows about 20,000 clones. This receptor was identified in a woman aged 18 to 75 with a cervical HPV16 infection that either progressed to CIN3+ or cleared (not recorded which). The chain is built from TRBV19 and TRBJ2-4; D might be TRBD2 (5 bases). The sample comprised blood buffy coat. The CDR3 sequence: CASSIGGKRSLDIQYF. Partial CDR3 DNA: TGTGCCAGTAGTATAGGAGGGAAGCGGTCGTTAGACATT.